What follows describes a single T cell receptor beta chain. The antigen is undetermined. The CDR3 covers 15 residues. J was trimmed by 5 bases and V by 5 bases; bases with no gene match: 13. Germline loops: CDR1 SGHRS, CDR2 YFSETQ. Each ophthalmopathy patient scored at least 3 on the Clinical Activity Score and at least 4 on NOSPECS grade, with duration under 3 months. Exclusion of patients followed from uncontrolled infection, other autoimmune disease, pregnancy or lactation. The data are from a study of T cells in Graves' hyperthyroidism and ophthalmopathy. Study-level results: The model identified upcoming ophthalmopathy a median about six months ahead of onset.

The investigators amplified TCR beta CDR3 regions from RNA transcripts. The HTBI primer set drove a first-round RT-PCR of the TCR CDR3. TCRdb re-called the multiplex PCR reads through MiXCR, storing one row per CDR3 protein. The sample carries about 370,000 distinct CDR3 sequences, nearly 15% recorded once. This chain connects TRBV5-1 to TRBJ2-7; the match to TRBD2 covers 7 bases. The specimen sequenced was blood. This receptor was obtained from a woman aged 60 to 75 with Graves' ophthalmopathy. In DNA form, the CDR3 reads TGCGCCAGCAGTCAGCGGGGAACCCTTATGGACGAGCAGTACTTC. Its protein is CASSQRGTLMDEQYF.